One and the same sample provided the 26 T cell receptor beta chains below, sequenced in a study of T cells in Graves' hyperthyroidism and ophthalmopathy (dated by TCRdb to about 2019). The protocol used for the library was multiplex PCR. Sequencing instrument: Illumina HiSeq 2000. TCR beta CDR3 regions were amplified from RNA transcripts. The TCR CDR3 was subjected to a first round of RT-PCR using the HTBI primer set and the Qiagen OneStep RT-PCR kit. The public reads were run again by TCRdb, first through fastp at Q25 and then through MiXCR, and only productive beta chains were kept. CDR3 protein duplicates are merged, each entry listing the most common genes and DNA. The sample table shows 500,000 to 800,000 distinct CDR3 sequences, and about 15% are seen once. Around 12% of the sample comes from the top ten. The sequencing input was blood. The receptors shown here come from a woman between 45 and 65 years old with Graves' ophthalmopathy.

Many counts were recorded for this clonotype. V and J are TRBV7-3 and TRBJ2-1, with D perhaps TRBD2 (5 bases). In germline, CDR1 is SGHTA, CDR2 FQGTGA. The V and J ends lost 1 base and 1 base respectively, with 8 bases between them. The CDR3 runs 15 residues. CDR3 nucleotides: TGTGCCAGCAGCTTAAGAGGAGGTTCCTACAATGAGCAGTTCTTC. The encoded protein is CASSLRGGSYNEQFF.

This clonotype was counted between two and nine times. With a much larger clone just one base away, this may be a read error. CDR3 amino acids: CASSRVPGLAGGGETQYF. CDR3 in DNA: TGTGCCAGCAGCAGGGTTCCGGGACTAGCGGGAGGTGGAGAGACCCAGTACTTC. This chain links TRBV7-8 with TRBJ2-5; 15 positions agree with TRBD2. The length of the CDR3 is 18 residues. Looked up from germline, CDR1 is SGHVS and CDR2 is FQNEAQ. J gave up 4 bases and V 5 bases, and 11 bases lay outside the gene matches.

This rearrangement joins TRBV4-3 to TRBJ1-5; 9 positions agree with TRBD1. Unmatched junction bases numbered 5, after V lost 5 bases and J lost 6 bases. CDR1 and CDR2 (germline): LGHNA, YSLEER. The CDR3 length is 14 residues. CDR3 residues: CASSLQGASQPQHF. The CDR3 coding sequence is TGCGCCAGCAGCTTACAGGGGGCCAGTCAGCCCCAGCATTTT.

This clonotype was detected many times. This sequence joins TRBV28 and TRBJ2-3; 10 nucleotides line up with TRBD1. V dropped 4 bases and J dropped 4; count of bases not matched to a gene: 8. Germline CDR1 MDHEN, CDR2 SYDVKM. The CDR3 consists of 16 residues. The CDR3 loop is CASSSRTGGVADTQYF. The CDR3 nucleotides are TGTGCCAGCAGTTCACGGACAGGGGGGGTCGCAGATACGCAGTATTTT.

The chain employs TRBV6-1 and TRBJ2-7; a weak D match, TRBD1 (6 bases). V was cut by 7 bases and J by 0 bases, with 25 bases left in between. Germline V gene data show CDR1 as MNHNS and CDR2 as SASEGT. The CDR3 spans 18 residues. This chain's CDR3 is CASKMTGHTSESSYEQYF. The CDR3, as DNA: TGTGCCAGCAAAATGACAGGCCATACGTCTGAAAGCTCCTACGAGCAGTACTTC.

This clonotype occurred a few times. V usage is TRBV5-8 and J usage is TRBJ1-2; D remains unclear. CDR3 length equals 13 residues. CDR1 and CDR2 (germline): SGHTS, YDEGEE. The V gene lost 4 bases and the J gene lost 3 bases, with 10 bases spanning the gap. The CDR3 protein is CASSGGSHYGYTF. DNA of the CDR3: TGTGCCAGCAGCGGCGGGAGCCACTATGGCTACACCTTC.

This clonotype was counted ten times or more. This chain connects TRBV3-1 to TRBJ2-4, with D possibly matching TRBD2 (7 bases). Germline V CDR1 and CDR2: LGHDT, YNNKEL (reference sequence). The CDR3 totals 14 residues. The V end was cut by 3 bases, the J end by 8 bases, with 14 bases between. The CDR3 is CASSQGGPAYIQYF. In DNA, the CDR3 is TGTGCCAGCAGCCAGGGGGGGCCCGCGTACATTCAGTACTTC.

This clonotype was seen many times. V gene TRBV11-1 combines with J gene TRBJ2-2, with 10 nucleotides matching TRBD2. The V and J ends lost 3 bases and 2 bases, in that order; junction bases with no gene match: 12. The CDR3 consists of 19 residues. Germline V gene sequence: CDR1 SGHAT, CDR2 FQDESV (reference sequence). CDR3: CASSLGPPASGRNTGELFF. CDR3 nucleotides: TGTGCCAGCAGCTTGGGGCCCCCGGCTAGCGGGAGAAACACCGGGGAGCTGTTTTTT.

There are many counts of this clonotype. The rearrangement links TRBV7-2 to TRBJ2-3; no definite D call. The ends were cut back, 6 bases at V and 3 bases at J, with 16 bases in the middle. Germline V lookup: CDR1 SGHTA, CDR2 FQGNSA. This CDR3 has 15 amino acids. Here the CDR3 reads CASRLGGLGTDTQYF. The CDR3 DNA reads TGTGCCAGCAGACTTGGTGGGCTAGGAACAGATACGCAGTATTTT.

V usage is TRBV12-3 or TRBV12-4 and J usage is TRBJ2-3; 12 nucleotides match TRBD2. The CDR3 contains 16 residues. Trimming took 5 bases from V and 2 from J; bases not matched to a gene: 5. The CDR3 DNA sequence: TGTGCCAGCAGTCGCGGACTAGCGGGAATCACAGATACGCAGTATTTT. Its translation: CASSRGLAGITDTQYF.

The CDR3 DNA reads TGCAGTGCCACACCCGGGGGCATAGAGACCCAGTACTTC. Translating it yields CSATPGGIETQYF. The J gene is TRBJ2-5, the V gene TRBV20-1, with D possibly called TRBD1 or TRBD2 (6 bases each). The CDR3 length is 13 residues. Trimming pared 6 bases from V and 4 bases from J, leaving 15 bases between. Per the germline V gene, CDR1 is DFQATT and CDR2 is SNEGSKA (reference sequence).

V gene TRBV12-3 or TRBV12-4 combines with J gene TRBJ2-2; 7 nucleotides line up with TRBD1. The CDR3 is 14 amino acids. V lost 7 bases to trimming and J lost 7 bases; unmatched junction nucleotides: 9. The CDR3 DNA is TGTGCCAGCACCGCAGACAGGGTGTTCGGGGAGCTGTTTTTT. Its protein is CASTADRVFGELFF.

The rearrangement uses TRBV4-3 and TRBJ1-4, with unresolved D. The CDR3 contains 16 residues. Germline CDR1 reads LGHNA; CDR2 reads YSLEER. V lost 0 bases, J lost 5 bases, and 13 bases lay in between. For the CDR3, the DNA is TGCGCCAGCAGCCAAGATCTCAGCGCCGGAAATGAAAAACTGTTTTTT. Translated, it gives CASSQDLSAGNEKLFF.

The count of this clonotype is one. A much larger clonotype is one base distant, so this may be a read error. V gene TRBV9 combines with J gene TRBJ2-1; D uncertain. The germline V gene encodes CDR1 SGDLS and CDR2 YYNGEE. The CDR3 is 15 amino acids. The CDR3 region is CASSVLMGSYNERFF. Here the CDR3 DNA reads TGTGCCAGCAGCGTCCTGATGGGCTCCTACAATGAGCGGTTCTTC.

The table lists this clonotype with many counts. The chain has TRBV18 and TRBJ2-7; 12 bases match TRBD2. Germline V gene lookup returns CDR1 KGHSH and CDR2 LQKENI. With V trimmed by 5 bases and J by 0 bases, 5 bases remained unmatched. The CDR3 consists of 16 residues. CDR3 sequence: CASSSWTSGNSYEQYF. Here the CDR3 DNA reads TGTGCCAGCTCATCCTGGACTAGCGGGAACTCCTACGAGCAGTACTTC. Drawing the rest from reference TRBV18 and TRBJ2-7, the complete variable domain is NAGVMQNPRHLVRRRGQEARLRCSPMKGHSHVYWYRQLPEEGLKFMVYLQKENIIDESGMPKERFSAEFPKEGPSILRIQQVVRGDSAAYFCASSSWTSGNSYEQYFGPGTRLTVT.

V is TRBV20-1 and J is TRBJ2-2; tentatively, D is TRBD2 (6 bases). Germline CDR1 and CDR2: DFQATT and SNEGSKA (reference sequence). The CDR3 contains 14 residues. The V gene lost 2 bases and the J gene lost 4 bases, with 11 bases spanning the gap. The CDR3 bases are TGCAGTGCTAGACCGGGACTCTTCACCGGGGAGCTGTTTTTT. Translated: CSARPGLFTGELFF.

This clonotype was observed a few times. The chain is built from TRBV10-3 and TRBJ1-5, with D hard to call. Between the trimmed V and J ends, which lost 1 base and 0 bases, there was a span of 7 bases. The CDR3 runs 15 residues. Germline CDR1 is ENHRY and CDR2 is SYGVKD. Here the CDR3 DNA reads TGTGCCATCAGTGAGTATGGCTTTAGCAATCAGCCCCAGCATTTT. Its protein is CAISEYGFSNQPQHF.

The V gene is TRBV30, the J gene TRBJ2-2; D possibly corresponds to TRBD2 (5 bases). Per germline, CDR1 GTSNPN and CDR2 SVGIG (reference sequence). Trimming pared 0 bases from V and 4 bases from J, leaving 12 bases between. CDR3 length: 15 amino acids. CDR3: CAWSVLGRGTGELFF. The CDR3 DNA sequence: TGTGCCTGGAGTGTTTTGGGTCGGGGCACCGGGGAGCTGTTTTTT. The variable domain in full, with the rest retrieved from reference TRBV30 and TRBJ2-2, is SQTIHQWPATLVQPVGSPLSLECTVEGTSNPNLYWYRQAAGRGLQLLFYSVGIGQISSEVPQNLSASRPQDRQFILSSKKLLLSDSGFYLCAWSVLGRGTGELFFGEGSRLTVL.

V gene TRBV20-1 combines with J gene TRBJ2-2; TRBD2 matches at 8 bases. Germline V lookup: CDR1 DFQATT, CDR2 SNEGSKA (reference sequence). This CDR3 has 15 amino acids. The J segment lost 0 bases and the V segment lost 6 bases, leaving 6 bases of the junction unmatched. CDR3 sequence: CSARTGLANTGELFF. CDR3 sequence (DNA): TGCAGTGCAAGGACGGGACTAGCGAACACCGGGGAGCTGTTTTTT.

The J gene is TRBJ2-7, the V gene TRBV10-3; 7 bases line up with TRBD1. The germline V gene has CDR1 ENHRY and CDR2 SYGVKD. The V and J ends lost 3 bases and 4 bases, in that order; junction bases with no gene match: 9. The CDR3 runs to 15 residues. The CDR3 nucleotides are TGTGCCATCAGTGATCCGAGGACAGGAGATTACGAGCAGTACTTC. This codes for CAISDPRTGDYEQYF.

This clonotype came up many times. CDR3 nucleotides: TGTGCCAGCAGTGTCGTCGGGACAGTCTCCTACGAGCAGTACTTC. Its protein is CASSVVGTVSYEQYF. The V call is TRBV6-1, the J call TRBJ2-7; TRBD1 aligns across 7 bases. V lost 4 bases and J lost 0; bases outside the gene matches: 6. CDR3 length: 15 residues. Germline loops: CDR1 MNHNS, CDR2 SASEGT.

The J gene is TRBJ2-5, the V gene TRBV14; a weak D match, TRBD2 (6 bases). The CDR3 consists of 15 residues. Between the trimmed V and J ends, which lost 5 bases and 0 bases, there was a span of 13 bases. Germline CDR1 SGHDN, CDR2 FVKESK. The CDR3 DNA sequence: TGTGCCAGCAGCACCTTCCGGGAGCACCAAGAGACCCAGTACTTC. Encoded protein: CASSTFREHQETQYF.

In its sample, this clonotype was seen many times. The chain uses TRBV12-3 or TRBV12-4 and TRBJ1-1; D might be TRBD1 (5 bases). The CDR3 totals 14 residues. Trimming shortened V by 1 base and J by 4 bases, and 10 bases separated the two germline ends. The CDR3 DNA reads as TGTGCCAGCAGTTTAGGTAGGGGCGTCACTGAAGCTTTCTTT. Translating it yields CASSLGRGVTEAFF.

This clonotype was counted only a few times. This chain links TRBV9 with TRBJ1-1; D remains ambiguous. Per germline, CDR1 SGDLS and CDR2 YYNGEE. This CDR3 has 14 amino acids. Trimming stripped 0 bases from V and 5 bases from J, with 11 bases between. CDR3 sequence (DNA): TGTGCCAGCAGCGTAGGCGGGGAGTGGACTGAAGCTTTCTTT. This codes for CASSVGGEWTEAFF.

This clonotype was observed a few times. The chain uses TRBV4-1 and TRBJ1-1; 7 bases agree with TRBD1. CDR3 length: 16 amino acids. The germline V gene has CDR1 MGHRA and CDR2 YSYEKL. The V gene end was trimmed by 3 bases and the J gene end by 1 base; junction bases not matched to a gene: 8. CDR3 sequence: CASSQIAGTANTEAFF. DNA for the CDR3: TGCGCCAGCAGCCAGATAGCCGGGACAGCGAACACTGAAGCTTTCTTT.

This clonotype was found a few times. The chain recombines TRBV4-1 with TRBJ1-1; D not resolved. V lost 0 bases to trimming and J lost 2 bases, with 10 bases between them. The CDR3 sequence is 15 residues long. CDR1 is MGHRA and CDR2 is YSYEKL in the germline V gene. CDR3 DNA: TGCGCCAGCAGCCAAGAATGGGCCAGAAACACTGAAGCTTTCTTT. This encodes CASSQEWARNTEAFF.